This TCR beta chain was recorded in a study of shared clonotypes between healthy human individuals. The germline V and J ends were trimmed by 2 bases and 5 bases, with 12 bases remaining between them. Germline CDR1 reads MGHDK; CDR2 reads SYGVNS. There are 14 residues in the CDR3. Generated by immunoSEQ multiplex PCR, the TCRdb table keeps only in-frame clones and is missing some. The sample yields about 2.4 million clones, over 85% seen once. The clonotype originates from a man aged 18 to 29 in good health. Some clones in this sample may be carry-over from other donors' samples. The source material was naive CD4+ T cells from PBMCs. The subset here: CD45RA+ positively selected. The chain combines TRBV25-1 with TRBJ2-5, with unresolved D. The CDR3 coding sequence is TGTGCCAGCAGTGAACCTATAGCAGCTGAGACCCAGTACTTC. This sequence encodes CASSEPIAAETQYF. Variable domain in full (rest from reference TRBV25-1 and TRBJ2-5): EADIYQTPRYLVIGTGKKITLECSQTMGHDKMYWYQQDPGMELHLIHYSYGVNSTEKGDLSSESTVSRIRTEHFPLTLESARPSHTSQYLCASSEPIAAETQYFGPGTRLLVL.